The present entry profiles one T cell receptor (beta chain) with its context. The participants were between about 18 and 95 years old and came from about two dozen US areas. This table comes from immunoSEQ multiplex PCR, and its TCRdb copy is limited to in-frame clones, with some not included. The repertoire holds 250,000 to 300,000 clones, with 65% to 90% as singletons. This CDR3 contains 12 residues. The germline V gene encodes CDR1 GTSNPN and CDR2 SVGIG (reference sequence). V shed 6 bases, J shed 0 bases, and the junction held 1 base outside the gene matches. This sample was taken from a study of blood T cell repertoires in COVID-19. The overall study: The United States, Italy and Spain provided the acute and convalescent COVID-19 samples. PBMCs, B-cell-depleted T cells, or T cells provided the cDNA or gDNA that made up the material.

The sequence was obtained from a man younger than 35 who had recovered from COVID-19. The chain combines TRBV30 with TRBJ1-1, with 7 bases matching TRBD1. The sample comprised PBMCs or T cells enriched from blood (not recorded which). Here the CDR3 reads CACRGLNTEAFF. CDR3 nucleotide sequence: TGTGCCTGCAGGGGGTTGAACACTGAAGCTTTCTTT.